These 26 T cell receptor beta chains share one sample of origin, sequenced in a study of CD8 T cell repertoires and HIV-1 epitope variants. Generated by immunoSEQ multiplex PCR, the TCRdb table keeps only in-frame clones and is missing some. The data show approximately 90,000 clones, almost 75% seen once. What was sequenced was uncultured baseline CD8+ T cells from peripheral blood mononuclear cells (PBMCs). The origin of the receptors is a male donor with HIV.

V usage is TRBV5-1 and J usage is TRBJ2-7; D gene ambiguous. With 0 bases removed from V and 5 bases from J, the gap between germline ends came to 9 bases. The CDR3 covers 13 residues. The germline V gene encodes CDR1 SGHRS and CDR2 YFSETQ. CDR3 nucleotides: TGCGCCAGCAGCTTGGGTGGCAGCGACGAGCAGTACTTC. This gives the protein CASSLGGSDEQYF.

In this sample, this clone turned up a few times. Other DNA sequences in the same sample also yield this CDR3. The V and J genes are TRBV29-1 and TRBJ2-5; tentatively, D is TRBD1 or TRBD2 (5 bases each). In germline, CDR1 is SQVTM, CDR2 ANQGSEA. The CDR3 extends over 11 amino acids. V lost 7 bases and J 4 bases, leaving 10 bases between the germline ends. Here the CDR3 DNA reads TGCAGCGGAGGGACGGTAGAGACCCAGTACTTC. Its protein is CSGGTVETQYF.

The CDR3, as DNA: TGTGCCAGCAGTTTAAGGGGGCGCTGGGTTCAGCCCCAGCATTTT. It is translated as CASSLRGRWVQPQHF. The chain links TRBV28 to TRBJ1-5, with 7 bases lining up with TRBD1. This CDR3 spans 15 amino acids. Germline V gene sequence: CDR1 MDHEN, CDR2 SYDVKM. V shed 2 bases, J shed 6 bases, and the junction held 7 bases outside the gene matches.

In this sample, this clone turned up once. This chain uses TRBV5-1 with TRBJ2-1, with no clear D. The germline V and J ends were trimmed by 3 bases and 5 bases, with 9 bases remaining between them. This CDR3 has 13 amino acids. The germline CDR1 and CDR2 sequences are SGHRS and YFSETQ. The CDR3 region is CASSSTRHNEQFF. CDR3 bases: TGCGCCAGCAGCTCTACCCGGCACAATGAGCAGTTCTTC.

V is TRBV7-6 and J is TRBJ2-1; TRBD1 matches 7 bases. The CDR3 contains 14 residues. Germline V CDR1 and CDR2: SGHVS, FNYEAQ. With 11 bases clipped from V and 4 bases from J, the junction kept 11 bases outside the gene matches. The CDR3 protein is CAPTRQGVYNEQFF. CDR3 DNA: TGTGCCCCCACGAGACAGGGCGTGTACAATGAGCAGTTCTTC. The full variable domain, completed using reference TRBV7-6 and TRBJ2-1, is GAGVSQSPRYKVTKRGQDVALRCDPISGHVSLYWYRQALGQGPEFLTYFNYEAQQDKSGLPNDRFSAERPEGSISTLTIQRTEQRDSAMYRCAPTRQGVYNEQFFGPGTRLTVL.

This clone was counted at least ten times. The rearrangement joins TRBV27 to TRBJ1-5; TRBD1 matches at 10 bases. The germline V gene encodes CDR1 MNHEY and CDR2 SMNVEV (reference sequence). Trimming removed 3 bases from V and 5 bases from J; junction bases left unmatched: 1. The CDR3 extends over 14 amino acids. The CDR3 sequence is CASSFGTGDQPQHF. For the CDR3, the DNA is TGTGCCAGCAGTTTCGGGACAGGGGATCAGCCCCAGCATTTT.

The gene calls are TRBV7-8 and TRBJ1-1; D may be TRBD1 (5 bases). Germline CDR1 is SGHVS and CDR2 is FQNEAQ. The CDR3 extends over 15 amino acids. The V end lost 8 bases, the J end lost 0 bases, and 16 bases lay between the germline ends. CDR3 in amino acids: CASGRGNTMNTEAFF. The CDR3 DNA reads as TGTGCCAGCGGCCGGGGCAACACTATGAACACTGAAGCTTTCTTT.

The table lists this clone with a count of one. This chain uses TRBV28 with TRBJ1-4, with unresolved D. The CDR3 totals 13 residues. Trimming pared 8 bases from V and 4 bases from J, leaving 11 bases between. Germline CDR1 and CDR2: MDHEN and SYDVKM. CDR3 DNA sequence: TGTGCCAGCGAACAAGCTTTTAATGAAAAACTGTTTTTT. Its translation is CASEQAFNEKLFF.

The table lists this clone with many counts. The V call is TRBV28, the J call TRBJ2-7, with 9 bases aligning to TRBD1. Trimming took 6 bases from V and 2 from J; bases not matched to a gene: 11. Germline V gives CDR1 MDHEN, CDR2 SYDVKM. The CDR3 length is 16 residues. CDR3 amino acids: CASRSQPGQGAYEQYF. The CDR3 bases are TGTGCCAGCAGATCCCAGCCGGGACAGGGCGCCTACGAGCAGTACTTC. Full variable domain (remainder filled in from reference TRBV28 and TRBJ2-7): DVKVTQSSRYLVKRTGEKVFLECVQDMDHENMFWYRQDPGLGLRLIYFSYDVKMKEKGDIPEGYSVSREKKERFSLILESASTNQTSMYLCASRSQPGQGAYEQYFGPGTRLTVT.

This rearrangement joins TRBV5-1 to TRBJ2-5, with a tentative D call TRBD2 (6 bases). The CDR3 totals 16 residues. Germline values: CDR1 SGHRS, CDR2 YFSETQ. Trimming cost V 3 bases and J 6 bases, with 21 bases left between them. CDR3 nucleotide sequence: TGCGCCAGCAGCTCACTCGAGGGACTTAAAGGAAAGACCCAGTACTTC. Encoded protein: CASSSLEGLKGKTQYF.

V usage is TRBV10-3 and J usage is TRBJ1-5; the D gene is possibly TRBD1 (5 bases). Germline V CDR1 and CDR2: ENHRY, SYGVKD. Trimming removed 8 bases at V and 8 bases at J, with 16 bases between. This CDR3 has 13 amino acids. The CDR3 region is CAIAFGGEEPQHF. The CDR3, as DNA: TGTGCCATCGCCTTTGGGGGGGAAGAGCCCCAGCATTTT.

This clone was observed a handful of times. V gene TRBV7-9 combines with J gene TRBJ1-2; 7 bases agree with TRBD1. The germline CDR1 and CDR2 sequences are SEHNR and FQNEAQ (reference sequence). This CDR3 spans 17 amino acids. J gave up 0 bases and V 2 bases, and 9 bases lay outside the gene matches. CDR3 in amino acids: CASSLNAGTVANYGYTF. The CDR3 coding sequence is TGTGCCAGCAGCTTAAATGCGGGGACAGTAGCTAACTATGGCTACACCTTC.

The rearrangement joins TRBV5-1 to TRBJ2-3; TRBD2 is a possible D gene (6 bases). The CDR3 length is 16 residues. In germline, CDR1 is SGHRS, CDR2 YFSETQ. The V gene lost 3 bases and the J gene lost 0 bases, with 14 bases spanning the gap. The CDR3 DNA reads TGCGCCAGCAGCTCAATAGCGGAGCCAAGCACAGATACGCAGTATTTT. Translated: CASSSIAEPSTDTQYF.

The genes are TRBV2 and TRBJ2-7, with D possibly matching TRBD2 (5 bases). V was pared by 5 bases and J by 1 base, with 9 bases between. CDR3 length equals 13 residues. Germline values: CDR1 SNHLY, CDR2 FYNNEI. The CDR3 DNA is TGTGCCAGCAGTCCGGGGTTTTCCTACGAGCAGTACTTC. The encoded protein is CASSPGFSYEQYF.

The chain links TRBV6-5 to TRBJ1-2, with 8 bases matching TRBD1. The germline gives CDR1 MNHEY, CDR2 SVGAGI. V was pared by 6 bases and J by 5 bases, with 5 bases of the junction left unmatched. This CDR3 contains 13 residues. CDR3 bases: TGTGCCAGCAGCGTGACAGGGGTGTATGGCTACACCTTC. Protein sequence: CASSVTGVYGYTF.

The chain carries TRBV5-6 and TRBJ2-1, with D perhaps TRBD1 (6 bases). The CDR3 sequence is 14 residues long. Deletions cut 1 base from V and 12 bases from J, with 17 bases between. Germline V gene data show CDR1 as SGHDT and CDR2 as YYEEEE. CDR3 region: CASSLRNGEGGQFF. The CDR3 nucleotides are TGTGCCAGCAGCTTGAGAAATGGTGAAGGGGGGCAGTTCTTC.

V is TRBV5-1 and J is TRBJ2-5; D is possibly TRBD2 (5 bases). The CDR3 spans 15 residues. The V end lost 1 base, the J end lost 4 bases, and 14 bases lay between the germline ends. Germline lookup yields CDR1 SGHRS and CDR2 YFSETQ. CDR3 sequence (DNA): TGCGCCAGCAGCTTGAACCCTTGGGCGGGAGAGACCCAGTACTTC. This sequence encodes CASSLNPWAGETQYF.

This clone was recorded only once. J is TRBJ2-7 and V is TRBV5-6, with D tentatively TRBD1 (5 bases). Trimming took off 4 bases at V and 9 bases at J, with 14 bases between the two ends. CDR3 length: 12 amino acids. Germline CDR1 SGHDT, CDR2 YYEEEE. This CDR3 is CASSLDRSGQYF. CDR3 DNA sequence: TGTGCCAGCAGCCTCGACAGATCCGGGCAGTACTTC.

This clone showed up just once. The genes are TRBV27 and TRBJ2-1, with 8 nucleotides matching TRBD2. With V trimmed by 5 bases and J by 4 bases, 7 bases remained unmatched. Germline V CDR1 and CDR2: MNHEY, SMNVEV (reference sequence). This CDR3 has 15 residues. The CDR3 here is CASSPSGPLYNEQFF. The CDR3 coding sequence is TGTGCCAGCAGTCCTAGCGGGCCCCTATACAATGAGCAGTTCTTC.

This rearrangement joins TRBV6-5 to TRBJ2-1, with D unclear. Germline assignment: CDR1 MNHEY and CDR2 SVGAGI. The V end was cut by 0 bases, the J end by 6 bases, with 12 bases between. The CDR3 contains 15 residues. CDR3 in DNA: TGTGCCAGCAGTTACTCATCTACCTTACCCAATGAGCAGTTCTTC. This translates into CASSYSSTLPNEQFF.

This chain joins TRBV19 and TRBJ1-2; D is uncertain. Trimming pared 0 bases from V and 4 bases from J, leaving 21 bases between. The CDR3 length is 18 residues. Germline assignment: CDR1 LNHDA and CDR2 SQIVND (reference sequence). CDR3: CASSIDYDEVREVYGYTF. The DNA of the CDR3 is TGTGCCAGTAGTATAGATTACGATGAGGTGCGAGAAGTCTATGGCTACACCTTC.

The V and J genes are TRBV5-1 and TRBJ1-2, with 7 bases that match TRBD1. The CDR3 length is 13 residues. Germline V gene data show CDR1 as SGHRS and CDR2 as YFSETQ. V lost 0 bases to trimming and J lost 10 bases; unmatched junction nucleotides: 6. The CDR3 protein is CASSLAGQSHYTF. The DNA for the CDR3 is TGCGCCAGCAGCTTGGCGGGACAGTCGCACTACACCTTC.

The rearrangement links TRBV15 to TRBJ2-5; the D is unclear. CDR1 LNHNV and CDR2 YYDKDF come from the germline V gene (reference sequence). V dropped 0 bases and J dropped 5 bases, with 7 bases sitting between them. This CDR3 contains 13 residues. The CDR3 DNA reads TGTGCCACCAGCAGAGATAGGATTGAGACCCAGTACTTC. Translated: CATSRDRIETQYF.

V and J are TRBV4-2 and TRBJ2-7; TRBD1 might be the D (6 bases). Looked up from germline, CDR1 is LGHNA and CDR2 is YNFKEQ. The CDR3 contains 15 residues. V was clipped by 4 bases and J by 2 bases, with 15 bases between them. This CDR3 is CASSRQNRDPYEQYF. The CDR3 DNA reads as TGTGCCAGCAGCCGACAAAACAGGGATCCCTACGAGCAGTACTTC.

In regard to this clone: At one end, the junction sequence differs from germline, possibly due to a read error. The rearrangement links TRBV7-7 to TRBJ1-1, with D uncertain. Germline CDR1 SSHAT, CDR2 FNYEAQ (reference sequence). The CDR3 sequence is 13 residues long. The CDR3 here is CASSLVAGTEAFF. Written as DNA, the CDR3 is TGTGCTAGCAGCTTAGTTGCTGGCACTGAAGCTTTCTTT.

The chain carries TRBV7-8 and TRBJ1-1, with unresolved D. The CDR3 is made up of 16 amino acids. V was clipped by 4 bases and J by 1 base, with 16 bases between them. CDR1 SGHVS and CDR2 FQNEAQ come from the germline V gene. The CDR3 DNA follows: TGTGCCAGCAGCTATCACTTAGATGGAGGGAACACTGAAGCTTTCTTT. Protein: CASSYHLDGGNTEAFF.